The table lists the clone carrying this T cell receptor (beta chain) with a few counts. TCRdb re-derived calls from the 5' RACE reads in MiXCR, one entry per CDR3 protein. The table lists around 100,000 distinct CDR3 sequences, approximately 15% of them singletons, with roughly 1.3% in the top ten. CDR3 size: 16 residues. V was clipped by 6 bases and J by 2 bases; unmatched bases: 5. The data belong to a study of early T cells in non-severe SARS-CoV-2 infection. V usage is TRBV12-3 or TRBV12-4 and J usage is TRBJ2-1, with 12 bases lining up with TRBD2. Sequencing was carried out using whole blood. This clonotype was sampled from an adult who was a healthcare worker with PCR-confirmed SARS-CoV-2 infection or an uninfected control (not recorded which). The CDR3 DNA reads TGTGCCAGCAGCCCTGGACTAGCGGGAACCTACAATGAGCAGTTCTTC. This translates into CASSPGLAGTYNEQFF.